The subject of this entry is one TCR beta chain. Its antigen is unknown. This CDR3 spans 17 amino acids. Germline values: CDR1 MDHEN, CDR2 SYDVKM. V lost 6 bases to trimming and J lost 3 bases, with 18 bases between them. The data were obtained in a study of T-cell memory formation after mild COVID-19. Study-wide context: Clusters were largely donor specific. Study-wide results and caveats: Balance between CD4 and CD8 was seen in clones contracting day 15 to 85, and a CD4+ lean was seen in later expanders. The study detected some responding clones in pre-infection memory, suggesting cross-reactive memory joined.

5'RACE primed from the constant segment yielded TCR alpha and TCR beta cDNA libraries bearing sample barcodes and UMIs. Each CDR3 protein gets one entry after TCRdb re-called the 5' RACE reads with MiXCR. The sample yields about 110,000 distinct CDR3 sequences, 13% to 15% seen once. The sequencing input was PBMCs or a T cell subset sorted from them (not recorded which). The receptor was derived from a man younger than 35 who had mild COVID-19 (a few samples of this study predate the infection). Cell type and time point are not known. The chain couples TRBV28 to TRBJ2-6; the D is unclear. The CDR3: CASSTLPLGGGANVLTF. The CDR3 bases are TGTGCCAGCAGCACGCTACCGCTAGGTGGTGGGGCCAACGTCCTGACTTTC.